Included here is one TCR beta chain sequence, with context. Its antigen is still unknown. Measured with immunoSEQ multiplex PCR; TCRdb has only the in-frame clones, and not every one. The sample carries some 30,000 clones, roughly 89% recorded once. Time point described: about 6 months of natalizumab therapy. V shed 5 bases, J shed 11 bases, and the junction held 20 bases outside the gene matches. The CDR3 is made up of 16 amino acids. The germline CDR1 and CDR2 sequences are SGHVS and FNYEAQ. This entry is derived from a study of multiple sclerosis patients with progressive multifocal leukoencephalopathy. Notes on the study in general: Before and during natalizumab, the clones expanded at PML already existed. Preferential TRBV-TRBJ pairings or common gene usage were not detected at PML. Lower normalized Shannon entropy suggested reduced TRB diversity in most PML patients. It is unclear whether the findings reflect JC virus infection or general immunocompromise.

V and J are TRBV7-6 and TRBJ2-5; 7 nucleotides agree with TRBD1. The input for sequencing was PBMCs, taken from a patient treated with natalizumab. This TCR came from a human donor with multiple sclerosis. The CDR3 coding sequence is TGTGCCAGCAGCACTACACCCCGGGACAGCGAAAGAGAGCAGTACTTC. Translating gives CASSTTPRDSEREQYF.